Listed below are T cell receptor beta chains from one sample, sequenced in a study of cytomegalovirus exposure and HLA in healthy donors. Clones were sequenced by immunoSEQ multiplex PCR, and TCRdb holds only the in-frame ones, with some missing. Among roughly 140,000 clones listed, roughly 82% were seen once. The specimen sequenced was PBMCs. These TCRs come from a man between 25 and 39 years old in good health and CMV-seropositive. CDR3s leave out the opening cysteine and the closing phenylalanine or tryptophan.

V gene | CDR3 protein
TRBV27 | ASSPSGALTDTQY
TRBV10-2 | ASSERLTGPGTDTQY
TRBV28 | ASSSGTPYEQY
TRBV5-1 | ASRPQMNTEAF
TRBV14 | ASSRTSSGGETQY
TRBV30 | ASWSEARYEQY
TRBV7-9 | ASSLSLTDTQY
TRBV28 | ASRPRTSGYNEQF
TRBV7-2 | ASSSQRGGVDTQY
TRBV18 | ASSTISGRTDTQY
TRBV30 | AWSETSGRETQY
TRBV27 | ASSRIGAGGGETQY
TRBV10-3 | AISETGQNTEAF
TRBV9 | ASSEYSYRGTQETQY
TRBV18 | ASSRRDSNYGYT
TRBV5-1 | ASSATENTGELF